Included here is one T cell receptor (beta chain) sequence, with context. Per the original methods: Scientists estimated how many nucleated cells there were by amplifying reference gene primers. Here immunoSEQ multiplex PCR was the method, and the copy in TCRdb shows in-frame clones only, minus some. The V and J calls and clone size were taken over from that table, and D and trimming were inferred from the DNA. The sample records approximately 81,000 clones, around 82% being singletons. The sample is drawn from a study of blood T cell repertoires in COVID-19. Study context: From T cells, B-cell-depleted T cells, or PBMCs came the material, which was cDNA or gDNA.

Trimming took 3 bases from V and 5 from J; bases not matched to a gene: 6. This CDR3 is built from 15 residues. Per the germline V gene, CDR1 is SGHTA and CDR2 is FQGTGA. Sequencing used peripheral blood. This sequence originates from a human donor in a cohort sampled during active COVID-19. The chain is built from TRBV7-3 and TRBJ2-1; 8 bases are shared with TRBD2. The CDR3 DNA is TGTGCCAGCAGCTTGGGTAGCGGGGCCAACAATGAGCAGTTCTTC. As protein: CASSLGSGANNEQFF.